The entry that follows covers one TCR beta chain sequence. This sample was included in a study of cytomegalovirus exposure and HLA in healthy donors. The PCR made use of 60 Vbeta and 13 Jbeta primers. Sequenced by immunoSEQ multiplex PCR; TCRdb stores in-frame clones only, minus some. The sample carries about 200,000 clones, over 80% recorded once. The sequence was obtained from a man aged 35 to 55 in good health and CMV-seropositive. What was sequenced was PBMCs.

Written as DNA, the CDR3 is TGTGCCAGCATGGGGACAGGGGTTGGTAATGAGCAGTTCTTC. Protein: CASMGTGVGNEQFF. The chain couples TRBV9 to TRBJ2-1, with 10 bases identical to TRBD1. Germline assignment: CDR1 SGDLS and CDR2 YYNGEE. The V segment lost 6 bases and the J segment 7 bases; nucleotides outside the gene matches: 7. The CDR3 is 14 residues long.